The 30 T cell receptor beta chains presented below share a single source sample, sequenced in a study of shared clonotypes between healthy human individuals. Naive CD8 cells lacked CD45RO, underwent positive selection for CCR7 and left out terminally differentiated effector memory CD45RA+ cells. Only in-frame clones appear in the TCRdb table, and some are missing; sequencing was by immunoSEQ multiplex PCR. The data contain under 1 million clones, over 90% of them singletons. Sample: naive CD8+ T cells sorted from blood. The source is a man aged 30-40 years in good health.

The genes are TRBV6-5 and TRBJ2-2; TRBD2 matches at 8 bases. CDR1 and CDR2 from the germline V gene are MNHEY and SVGAGI. This CDR3 comprises 15 residues. V lost 6 bases, J lost 2 bases, and 5 bases stayed unmatched. In DNA, the CDR3 is TGTGCCAGCAGCCCTAGCGGGCTCAACACCGGGGAGCTGTTTTTT. As protein: CASSPSGLNTGELFF.

In its sample, this clone was seen a few times. The rearrangement uses TRBV27 and TRBJ2-7; 9 positions match TRBD1. V dropped 5 bases and J dropped 6; count of bases not matched to a gene: 5. CDR1 is MNHEY and CDR2 is SMNVEV in the germline V gene (reference sequence). There are 13 residues in the CDR3. CDR3 protein: CASSPGQGFEQYF. The CDR3 DNA is TGTGCCAGCAGTCCCGGACAGGGGTTCGAGCAGTACTTC.

Details on this clone: Other DNA sequences within the sample encode an identical CDR3. The J gene is TRBJ2-2, the V gene TRBV10-1; D not certain. V lost 3 bases and J 8 bases, leaving 7 bases between the germline ends. From germline, CDR1 is WNHNN and CDR2 SYGVQD (reference sequence). This CDR3 region has 12 residues. CDR3 loop: CASSDGAGELFF. The CDR3 DNA follows: TGCGCCAGCAGTGACGGCGCGGGGGAGCTGTTTTTT.

The J gene is TRBJ1-1, the V gene TRBV5-6; no definite D call. The V gene's germline CDR1 is SGHDT and CDR2 YYEEEE. V dropped 4 bases and J dropped 8 bases, with 12 bases sitting between them. The CDR3 has 12 residues. The CDR3, as DNA: TGTGCCAGCAGCGGGCGACTGACAGAAGCTTTCTTT. As protein: CASSGRLTEAFF.

The rearrangement uses TRBV30 and TRBJ1-1; D remains unclear. The CDR3 contains 13 residues. Trimming cost V 1 base and J 3 bases, with 9 bases left between them. Germline V CDR1 and CDR2: GTSNPN, SVGIG (reference sequence). The CDR3 coding sequence is TGTGCCTGGAGTGAGCGGACCGACACTGAAGCTTTCTTT. Amino acids: CAWSERTDTEAFF.

The chain joins TRBV19 to TRBJ2-7; D possibly uses TRBD1 or TRBD2 (6 bases each). The CDR3 loop spans 16 amino acids. Germline V CDR1 and CDR2: LNHDA, SQIVND (reference sequence). V shed 5 bases and J shed 2 bases, with 19 bases lying between them. CDR3 residues: CASSHSGGGKAYEQYF. In DNA, the CDR3 is TGTGCCAGTAGTCACTCAGGAGGGGGTAAGGCCTACGAGCAGTACTTC.

This clone was seen a single time. The chain links TRBV7-9 to TRBJ1-1; the match to TRBD1 covers 7 bases. This CDR3 has 13 residues. Per germline, CDR1 SEHNR and CDR2 FQNEAQ (reference sequence). The V segment lost 5 bases and the J segment 6 bases; nucleotides outside the gene matches: 6. This CDR3 is CASSLVRGPEAFF. The CDR3 DNA reads TGTGCCAGCAGCCTGGTGAGGGGGCCTGAAGCTTTCTTT. The complete variable domain, with remaining parts taken from reference TRBV7-9 and TRBJ1-1, reads DTGVSQNPRHKITKRGQNVTFRCDPISEHNRLYWYRQTLGQGPEFLTYFQNEAQLEKSRLLSDRFSAERPKGSFSTLEIQRTEQGDSAMYLCASSLVRGPEAFFGQGTRLTVV.

About this clone: The same CDR3 can be traced to other DNA sequences in this sample. V is TRBV29-1 and J is TRBJ1-1; D remains unclear. Trimming removed 4 bases at V and 1 base at J, with 7 bases between. Germline assignment: CDR1 SQVTM and CDR2 ANQGSEA. This CDR3 is built from 12 residues. This chain's CDR3 is CSVAPGNTEAFF. CDR3 nucleotides: TGCAGCGTTGCGCCAGGGAACACTGAAGCTTTCTTT.

The chain is built from TRBV25-1 and TRBJ2-1; D possibly matches TRBD1 or TRBD2 (6 bases each). The germline V gene has CDR1 MGHDK and CDR2 SYGVNS. Trimming pared 0 bases from V and 8 bases from J, leaving 23 bases between. The CDR3 has 18 amino acids. CDR3 DNA: TGTGCCAGCAGTGAATATGGCGTAGGGGGGCTGGTGGTCGATGAGCAGTTCTTC. Residues: CASSEYGVGGLVVDEQFF.

CDR3 DNA sequence: TGTGCCATCAGGGCAGGGGGCTCCTACGAGCAGTACTTC. It translates to CAIRAGGSYEQYF. The V call is TRBV5-8, the J call TRBJ2-7; 7 positions match TRBD1. The CDR3 has 13 residues. With 9 bases clipped from V and 0 bases from J, the junction kept 6 bases outside the gene matches. In germline, CDR1 is SGHTS, CDR2 YDEGEE.

The gene calls are TRBV7-6 and TRBJ2-7; 7 bases map to TRBD1. J gave up 6 bases and V 5 bases, and 10 bases lay outside the gene matches. The CDR3 sequence is 14 residues long. CDR1 is SGHVS, CDR2 FNYEAQ, per germline. In nucleotides, the CDR3 is TGTGCCAGCAGCACGAGACAGGGACGGGCCGAGCAGTACTTC. This sequence encodes CASSTRQGRAEQYF.

The rearrangement joins TRBV28 to TRBJ2-7, with D possibly TRBD2 on 5 matching bases. Trimming took off 1 base at V and 3 bases at J, with 16 bases between the two ends. The CDR3 sequence is 16 residues long. CDR1 is MDHEN, CDR2 SYDVKM, per germline. CDR3 sequence: CASSLFPPGIHYEQYF. The CDR3 DNA sequence: TGTGCCAGCAGTTTATTCCCCCCCGGGATACACTACGAGCAGTACTTC. Variable domain in full (rest from reference TRBV28 and TRBJ2-7): DVKVTQSSRYLVKRTGEKVFLECVQDMDHENMFWYRQDPGLGLRLIYFSYDVKMKEKGDIPEGYSVSREKKERFSLILESASTNQTSMYLCASSLFPPGIHYEQYFGPGTRLTVT.

The chain is built from TRBV5-1 and TRBJ1-5, with a tentative D call TRBD1 (5 bases). V lost 0 bases and J lost 0, with 16 bases in between. Germline assignment: CDR1 SGHRS and CDR2 YFSETQ. The CDR3 contains 18 residues. The CDR3 nucleotides read TGCGCCAGCAGCTTGGATCCGAGGGGCGAGTATAGCAATCAGCCCCAGCATTTT. Its translation is CASSLDPRGEYSNQPQHF.

The V and J genes are TRBV27 and TRBJ2-1; 10 bases fit TRBD2. The germline CDR1 and CDR2 sequences are MNHEY and SMNVEV (reference sequence). Trimming removed 2 bases from V and 8 bases from J; junction bases left unmatched: 6. The CDR3 totals 15 residues. The CDR3 nucleotides are TGTGCCAGCAGTTTACCTAGCGGGAGATGGGATGAGCAGTTCTTC. This gives the protein CASSLPSGRWDEQFF.

The chain has TRBV14 and TRBJ1-1; a weak D match, TRBD1 (5 bases). Trimming pared 4 bases from V and 0 bases from J, leaving 12 bases between. There are 15 residues in the CDR3. Germline V gene sequence: CDR1 SGHDN, CDR2 FVKESK. CDR3 loop: CASSRRGDLNTEAFF. CDR3 nucleotide sequence: TGTGCCAGCAGCCGTAGGGGAGACCTGAACACTGAAGCTTTCTTT.

The J gene is TRBJ2-2, the V gene TRBV14; 10 bases line up with TRBD2. Germline lookup yields CDR1 SGHDN and CDR2 FVKESK. The CDR3 contains 16 residues. With V trimmed by 6 bases and J by 7 bases, 11 bases remained unmatched. The CDR3 region is CASRTSTSGQVGELFF. DNA of the CDR3: TGTGCCAGCAGGACTTCGACTAGCGGGCAGGTCGGGGAGCTGTTTTTT.

The CDR3 is CASSRGQGSYEQYF. The CDR3 nucleotides read TGTGCCAGCAGCAGGGGACAGGGGAGCTACGAGCAGTACTTC. This rearrangement joins TRBV5-5 to TRBJ2-7; 10 bases map to TRBD1. The junction had 4 bases not matched to a gene; V was cut back by 4 bases and J by 3 bases. The germline CDR1 and CDR2 sequences are SGHKS and YYEKEE (reference sequence). The CDR3 has 14 amino acids.

The gene calls are TRBV5-6 and TRBJ1-5; D ambiguous. Germline V gives CDR1 SGHDT, CDR2 YYEEEE. This CDR3 has 17 residues. Trimming removed 0 bases at V and 0 bases at J, with 13 bases between. CDR3: CASSLAGSSFSNQPQHF. The CDR3 DNA sequence: TGTGCCAGCAGCTTGGCGGGTAGTTCTTTTAGCAATCAGCCCCAGCATTTT.

Here the CDR3 DNA reads TGTGCCAGCAGCTCGGAGATAACGGGACAGTCCTACGAGCAGTACTTC. Its translation is CASSSEITGQSYEQYF. The chain is built from TRBV11-2 and TRBJ2-7; 7 bases are a match to TRBD1. Looked up from germline, CDR1 is SGHAT and CDR2 is FQNNGV. The CDR3 has 16 amino acids. V lost 4 bases, J lost 1 base, and 10 bases stayed unmatched. The variable domain in full, with the rest retrieved from reference TRBV11-2 and TRBJ2-7, is EAGVAQSPRYKIIEKRQSVAFWCNPISGHATLYWYQQILGQGPKLLIQFQNNGVVDDSQLPKDRFSAERLKGVDSTLKIQPAKLEDSAVYLCASSSEITGQSYEQYFGPGTRLTVT.

The J gene is TRBJ2-5, the V gene TRBV7-6; 7 bases fit TRBD2. J gave up 3 bases and V 2 bases, and 9 bases lay outside the gene matches. The CDR3 consists of 16 residues. Germline CDR1 SGHVS, CDR2 FNYEAQ. Here the CDR3 DNA reads TGTGCCAGCAGCTTAAAGGTGGGGCTAGCGGAAGAGACCCAGTACTTC. It specifies CASSLKVGLAEETQYF. Drawing the rest from reference TRBV7-6 and TRBJ2-5, the complete variable domain is GAGVSQSPRYKVTKRGQDVALRCDPISGHVSLYWYRQALGQGPEFLTYFNYEAQQDKSGLPNDRFSAERPEGSISTLTIQRTEQRDSAMYRCASSLKVGLAEETQYFGPGTRLLVL.

The CDR3 reads CASSLMVDTEAFF. The DNA of the CDR3 is TGTGCCAGCAGCTTAATGGTGGACACTGAAGCTTTCTTT. The chain joins TRBV7-6 to TRBJ1-1; D unclear. V gave up 2 bases and J gave up 3 bases, with 7 bases separating them. This CDR3 comprises 13 residues. Germline CDR1 is SGHVS and CDR2 is FNYEAQ. Looking up the rest from reference TRBV7-6 and TRBJ1-1 gives the full variable domain: GAGVSQSPRYKVTKRGQDVALRCDPISGHVSLYWYRQALGQGPEFLTYFNYEAQQDKSGLPNDRFSAERPEGSISTLTIQRTEQRDSAMYRCASSLMVDTEAFFGQGTRLTVV.

The chain employs TRBV7-9 and TRBJ2-5; unclear D gene. This CDR3 has 15 amino acids. CDR1 SEHNR and CDR2 FQNEAQ come from the germline V gene (reference sequence). V shed 1 base and J shed 3 bases, with 12 bases lying between them. The CDR3 DNA is TGTGCCAGCAGCTTAGGAGTATCCCAGAAAGAGACCCAGTACTTC. Its translation: CASSLGVSQKETQYF.

This chain links TRBV5-1 with TRBJ2-5; no definite D call. The germline V gene has CDR1 SGHRS and CDR2 YFSETQ. Trimming took off 4 bases at V and 4 bases at J, with 8 bases between the two ends. This CDR3 is built from 12 residues. CDR3 in amino acids: CASSPWGETQYF. The CDR3 DNA reads TGCGCCAGCAGCCCCTGGGGAGAGACCCAGTACTTC.

This clone is a singleton in its sample. The CDR3 DNA reads as TGTGCCAGCAGCTACGGACTAGCGAGTATCACAGATACGCAGTATTTT. Translated, it gives CASSYGLASITDTQYF. V is TRBV7-6 and J is TRBJ2-3; TRBD2 agrees at 9 bases. CDR1 SGHVS and CDR2 FNYEAQ come from the germline V gene. The CDR3 is 16 amino acids. V lost 4 bases to trimming and J lost 2 bases; unmatched junction nucleotides: 7. Full variable domain (outside the CDR3, taken from reference TRBV7-6 and TRBJ2-3): GAGVSQSPRYKVTKRGQDVALRCDPISGHVSLYWYRQALGQGPEFLTYFNYEAQQDKSGLPNDRFSAERPEGSISTLTIQRTEQRDSAMYRCASSYGLASITDTQYFGPGTRLTVL.

The rearrangement links TRBV15 to TRBJ2-7, with TRBD1 as a possible D gene (6 bases). The CDR3 has 15 residues. V lost 5 bases and J lost 2, with 16 bases in between. Germline V gives CDR1 LNHNV, CDR2 YYDKDF (reference sequence). CDR3: CATSSKQGPTYEQYF. CDR3 nucleotide sequence: TGTGCCACCAGCTCGAAACAGGGACCGACCTACGAGCAGTACTTC.

V and J are TRBV15 and TRBJ2-2; maybe TRBD2 (6 bases). Per germline, CDR1 LNHNV and CDR2 YYDKDF (reference sequence). This CDR3 contains 15 residues. Trimming removed 0 bases at V and 6 bases at J, with 11 bases between. The chain's CDR3 is CATSRDWAGPGELFF. In DNA, the CDR3 is TGTGCCACCAGCAGAGATTGGGCGGGGCCCGGGGAGCTGTTTTTT.

The chain is built from TRBV6-1 and TRBJ1-1; D not certain. The CDR3 has 19 residues. V lost 7 bases and J 0 bases, leaving 27 bases between the germline ends. Germline V gene data show CDR1 as MNHNS and CDR2 as SASEGT. The CDR3 spells CASTDTPPDGERMNTEAFF. The CDR3 nucleotides read TGTGCCAGCACTGATACGCCGCCGGACGGGGAGAGAATGAACACTGAAGCTTTCTTT.

In regard to this clone: Just one base apart from a much larger clone, this may be a read error. The same CDR3 is also encoded by other DNA sequences in this sample. The rearrangement links TRBV13 to TRBJ1-1; D is uncertain. Germline assignment: CDR1 PRHDT and CDR2 FYEKMQ (reference sequence). Trimming pared 1 base from V and 1 base from J, leaving 1 base between. The CDR3 covers 12 residues. Here the CDR3 DNA reads TGTGCCAGCAGCTTAGCGAACACTGAAGCTTTCTTT. As protein: CASSLANTEAFF.

This clone came up many times. The CDR3: CASSFWGGHQETQYF. CDR3 sequence (DNA): TGTGCCAGCAGCTTCTGGGGGGGACACCAAGAGACCCAGTACTTC. The chain is built from TRBV11-3 and TRBJ2-5, with 7 bases lining up with TRBD2. The CDR3 totals 15 residues. Trimming cost V 3 bases and J 0 bases; bases outside gene matches: 4. The germline V gene encodes CDR1 SGHNT and CDR2 YENEEA.

The rearrangement joins TRBV4-3 to TRBJ2-3, with TRBD2 as a possible D gene (6 bases). The V gene's germline CDR1 is LGHNA and CDR2 YSLEER. V was shortened by 0 bases and J by 4 bases, with 14 bases between the two germline ends. The CDR3 sequence is 16 residues long. The CDR3 nucleotides read TGCGCCAGCAGCCAAGATTGGGGGGACCGCGCAGATACGCAGTATTTT. It encodes CASSQDWGDRADTQYF.